What follows are 29 T cell receptor beta chains derived from one specimen sequenced in a study of T cell responses to AZD1222 COVID-19 vaccine. Produced via immunoSEQ multiplex PCR; TCRdb's table is partial and in-frame only. The sample shows tens of thousands of clones, under 95% of them seen only once. The sequenced sample was peripheral blood, obtained on day 0 of AZD1222 vaccination. These receptor sequences come from an adult in good health.

The genes are TRBV4-1 and TRBJ1-5, with D perhaps matching TRBD1 (5 bases). V was shortened by 1 base and J by 1 base, with 23 bases between the two germline ends. The CDR3 has 20 residues. The germline V gene encodes CDR1 MGHRA and CDR2 YSYEKL. The CDR3 loop reads CASSQVVGDRLPLSNQPQHF. CDR3 bases: TGCGCCAGCAGCCAAGTGGTTGGGGACCGTCTCCCTTTGAGCAATCAGCCCCAGCATTTT.

This chain uses TRBV9 with TRBJ2-3; no firm D call. Trimming cost V 4 bases and J 0 bases, with 15 bases left between them. CDR3 length: 16 residues. CDR1 SGDLS and CDR2 YYNGEE come from the germline V gene. The CDR3 protein is CASSYRGISSTDTQYF. CDR3 coding DNA: TGTGCCAGCAGCTATCGTGGGATATCTAGCACAGATACGCAGTATTTT.

This clone was counted once. The chain is built from TRBV29-1 and TRBJ2-7; D possibly corresponds to TRBD1 (5 bases). From germline, CDR1 is SQVTM and CDR2 ANQGSEA. Between the trimmed V and J ends, which lost 5 bases and 0 bases, there was a span of 23 bases. The CDR3 totals 17 residues. The CDR3 spells CSVTGPSARTSSYEQYF. The CDR3 region has the DNA TGCAGCGTTACAGGTCCCTCAGCAAGGACAAGCTCCTACGAGCAGTACTTC.

This rearrangement joins TRBV10-3 to TRBJ1-1; TRBD1 might be the D (6 bases). The CDR3 totals 15 residues. The V end lost 3 bases, the J end lost 3 bases, and 14 bases lay between the germline ends. CDR1 and CDR2 (germline): ENHRY, SYGVKD. The chain's CDR3 is CAISEGKEGDTEAFF. In DNA, the CDR3 is TGTGCCATCAGTGAAGGTAAAGAGGGGGACACTGAAGCTTTCTTT.

V gene TRBV11-2 combines with J gene TRBJ1-5; no clear D. The V and J ends lost 3 bases and 5 bases respectively, with 8 bases between them. The CDR3 has 13 residues. The germline V gene has CDR1 SGHAT and CDR2 FQNNGV. The CDR3 loop is CASSFSQDQPQHF. The CDR3 DNA follows: TGTGCCAGCAGCTTTAGTCAGGATCAGCCCCAGCATTTT. Looking up the rest from reference TRBV11-2 and TRBJ1-5 gives the full variable domain: EAGVAQSPRYKIIEKRQSVAFWCNPISGHATLYWYQQILGQGPKLLIQFQNNGVVDDSQLPKDRFSAERLKGVDSTLKIQPAKLEDSAVYLCASSFSQDQPQHFGDGTRLSIL.

The rearrangement links TRBV6-5 to TRBJ2-7; TRBD2 agrees at 7 bases. The CDR3 loop spans 14 amino acids. Germline CDR1 reads MNHEY; CDR2 reads SVGAGI. Trimming at V came to 5 bases and at J to 3 bases, leaving 7 bases not matched to a gene. The CDR3 DNA follows: TGTGCCAGCAGTCACGGGGGAGGGAGCTACGAGCAGTACTTC. Its protein product is CASSHGGGSYEQYF.

This clone was detected once. V gene TRBV27 combines with J gene TRBJ1-2; 7 positions match TRBD1. CDR1 and CDR2 (germline): MNHEY, SMNVEV (reference sequence). This CDR3 region has 12 residues. Trimming took 7 bases from V and 8 from J; bases not matched to a gene: 7. CDR3 sequence (DNA): TGTGCCAGCAAGAAAGGGGGCTTAGGCTACACCTTC. Its protein product is CASKKGGLGYTF.

This clone was counted only a few times. The chain is built from TRBV6-5 and TRBJ1-2; 7 nucleotides agree with TRBD1. With 8 bases clipped from V and 8 bases from J, the junction kept 14 bases outside the gene matches. This CDR3 contains 14 residues. In germline, CDR1 is MNHEY, CDR2 SVGAGI. The CDR3 is CASSSLTGTRGYTF. The CDR3 DNA reads TGTGCCAGCTCAAGCTTGACAGGGACCAGGGGCTACACCTTC.

This chain uses TRBV15 with TRBJ2-5, with D possibly TRBD2 on 6 matching bases. Germline CDR1 LNHNV, CDR2 YYDKDF (reference sequence). This CDR3 spans 15 amino acids. The V gene lost 0 bases and the J gene lost 5 bases, with 13 bases spanning the gap. CDR3 protein: CATSRERDGAETQYF. CDR3 coding DNA: TGTGCCACCAGCAGAGAGCGGGACGGCGCTGAGACCCAGTACTTC. The variable domain in full, completed from reference TRBV15 and TRBJ2-5, reads DAMVIQNPRYQVTQFGKPVTLSCSQTLNHNVMYWYQQKSSQAPKLLFHYYDKDFNNEADTPDNFQSRRPNTSFCFLDIRSPGLGDTAMYLCATSRERDGAETQYFGPGTRLLVL.

The gene calls are TRBV7-3 and TRBJ1-2; D is uncertain. Germline loops: CDR1 SGHTA, CDR2 FQGTGA. Trimming cost V 2 bases and J 3 bases, with 16 bases left between them. This CDR3 is built from 16 residues. The CDR3 sequence: CASSLGVPGRHYGYTF. CDR3 DNA: TGTGCCAGCAGCTTAGGCGTCCCGGGCCGCCACTATGGCTACACCTTC.

This chain joins TRBV6-6 and TRBJ2-2, with D perhaps TRBD1 (6 bases). CDR1 is MNHNY, CDR2 SVGAGI, per germline (reference sequence). V lost 6 bases and J 1 base, leaving 9 bases between the germline ends. This CDR3 comprises 14 residues. The CDR3, as DNA: TGTGCCAGCAGCGAACAGGGGAACACCGGGGAGCTGTTTTTT. Translating it yields CASSEQGNTGELFF.

The rearrangement uses TRBV28 and TRBJ1-2; D may be TRBD1 (5 bases). CDR1 MDHEN and CDR2 SYDVKM come from the germline V gene. V lost 6 bases and J lost 6, with 8 bases in between. The CDR3 totals 11 residues. The CDR3 protein is CASRGGDGYTF. CDR3 nucleotide sequence: TGTGCCAGCAGGGGGGGAGATGGCTACACCTTC.

The chain combines TRBV11-2 with TRBJ2-7; D call uncertain. The CDR3 consists of 12 residues. The germline V and J ends were trimmed by 1 base and 5 bases, with 6 bases remaining between them. Looked up from germline, CDR1 is SGHAT and CDR2 is FQNNGV. CDR3 in DNA: TGTGCCAGCAGCTTAGGTAGCAACGAGCAGTACTTC. Amino acid sequence: CASSLGSNEQYF.

This clone appeared a single time. The gene calls are TRBV28 and TRBJ2-1, with 7 bases that match TRBD2. Germline lookup yields CDR1 MDHEN and CDR2 SYDVKM. Trimming took 4 bases from V and 8 from J; bases not matched to a gene: 8. This CDR3 region has 14 residues. For the CDR3, the DNA is TGTGCCAGCAGTTCTAGCGGTCCCGTTTATGAGCAGTTCTTC. Its translation: CASSSSGPVYEQFF.

The chain couples TRBV2 to TRBJ2-1, with 11 bases fitting TRBD2. The CDR3 has 15 residues. V lost 6 bases and J lost 7; bases outside the gene matches: 8. Germline CDR1 reads SNHLY; CDR2 reads FYNNEI. CDR3: CASSGSGRAFNEQFF. The CDR3 region has the DNA TGTGCCAGCAGCGGTAGCGGGAGGGCCTTTAATGAGCAGTTCTTC.

In this sample, this clone turned up once. This sequence joins TRBV6-1 and TRBJ2-7, with 7 positions matching TRBD1. This CDR3 is 16 amino acids long. J lost 2 bases, V lost 1 base, and 8 bases had no gene match. Germline CDR1 MNHNS, CDR2 SASEGT. CDR3 in DNA: TGTGCCAGCAGTGAAGGTTCACAGGGGCGGGCCTACGAGCAGTACTTC. Encoded protein: CASSEGSQGRAYEQYF.

V usage is TRBV12-3 or TRBV12-4 and J usage is TRBJ1-2, with a weak D call TRBD1 (5 bases). CDR3 length: 13 amino acids. V lost 2 bases, J lost 8 bases, and 12 bases lay in between. The CDR3 DNA is TGTGCCAGCAGTTTATCAGGGTTCCAAGGCTACACCTTC. Residues: CASSLSGFQGYTF.

This clone has a single count. CDR3: CASSLGTGSGYTF. The CDR3 DNA follows: TGTGCCAGCAGCTTGGGGACAGGGTCTGGCTACACCTTC. The chain couples TRBV11-2 to TRBJ1-2; 9 bases map to TRBD1. The germline CDR1 and CDR2 sequences are SGHAT and FQNNGV. The CDR3 length is 13 residues. The trim removed 3 bases at V and 7 bases at J, leaving 3 bases unmatched. The entire variable domain, with the rest obtained from reference TRBV11-2 and TRBJ1-2, is as follows: EAGVAQSPRYKIIEKRQSVAFWCNPISGHATLYWYQQILGQGPKLLIQFQNNGVVDDSQLPKDRFSAERLKGVDSTLKIQPAKLEDSAVYLCASSLGTGSGYTFGSGTRLTVV.

The chain couples TRBV28 to TRBJ2-7; 7 bases line up with TRBD1. The CDR3 runs 20 residues. Germline V gene sequence: CDR1 MDHEN, CDR2 SYDVKM. V lost 6 bases to trimming and J lost 3 bases; unmatched junction nucleotides: 26. CDR3 protein: CASRDAIRRSTGVRIYEQYF. The DNA of the CDR3 is TGTGCCAGCAGAGATGCGATAAGGAGGTCCACAGGGGTGCGGATCTACGAGCAGTACTTC.

This clone was recorded only once. This rearrangement joins TRBV7-8 to TRBJ2-6, with a tentative D call TRBD1 (6 bases). The CDR3 has 14 amino acids. The V end lost 7 bases, the J end lost 4 bases, and 11 bases lay between the germline ends. CDR1 is SGHVS and CDR2 is FQNEAQ in the germline V gene. The CDR3 DNA sequence: TGTGCCAGCACCCTAAGGGGGGGGGCCAACGTCCTGACTTTC. It encodes CASTLRGGANVLTF.

This clone was detected only once. CDR3 region: CASSASGTRPEQYF. The CDR3 nucleotides are TGCGCCAGCAGCGCATCCGGGACTAGACCCGAGCAGTACTTC. V and J are TRBV5-1 and TRBJ2-7, with TRBD2 matching over 8 bases. CDR3 size: 14 residues. Trimming at V came to 4 bases and at J to 6 bases, leaving 9 bases not matched to a gene. Germline V lookup: CDR1 SGHRS, CDR2 YFSETQ.

The J gene is TRBJ1-5, the V gene TRBV28, with a possible D match to TRBD1 (6 bases). V was shortened by 5 bases and J by 2 bases, with 13 bases between the two germline ends. CDR3 length: 15 residues. From germline, CDR1 is MDHEN and CDR2 SYDVKM. CDR3 in amino acids: CASSAGGPRNQPQHF. CDR3 nucleotides: TGTGCCAGCAGTGCGGGGGGGCCTCGCAATCAGCCCCAGCATTTT.

This chain joins TRBV19 and TRBJ1-2; 7 positions match TRBD1. V lost 7 bases to trimming and J lost 0 bases; unmatched junction nucleotides: 2. Germline CDR1 LNHDA, CDR2 SQIVND (reference sequence). The CDR3 covers 13 residues. CDR3 nucleotide sequence: TGTGCCAGTAACAGGGGAGCTAACTATGGCTACACCTTC. This encodes CASNRGANYGYTF.

The chain joins TRBV6-5 to TRBJ1-1; D not certain. Looked up from germline, CDR1 is MNHEY and CDR2 is SVGAGI. The V end was cut by 6 bases, the J end by 5 bases, with 10 bases between. The CDR3 sequence is 12 residues long. The CDR3 bases are TGTGCCAGCAGCAACAGCGGAACTGAAGCTTTCTTT. It codes for CASSNSGTEAFF.

The rearrangement links TRBV27 to TRBJ1-1, with a tentative D call TRBD1 (5 bases). Trimming took 2 bases from V and 8 from J, leaving 12 bases between them. The CDR3 is 13 amino acids. Looked up from germline, CDR1 is MNHEY and CDR2 is SMNVEV (reference sequence). CDR3 loop: CASSLGPPGEAFF. The CDR3 DNA reads TGTGCCAGCAGTTTAGGACCGCCAGGGGAAGCTTTCTTT.

V usage is TRBV6-1 and J usage is TRBJ1-5; 8 nucleotides match TRBD1. Germline V gene lookup returns CDR1 MNHNS and CDR2 SASEGT. The CDR3 is 16 amino acids. V lost 2 bases to trimming and J lost 7 bases; unmatched junction nucleotides: 10. The CDR3 loop is CASSELGQGGYQPQHF. As DNA, the CDR3 is TGTGCCAGCAGTGAATTAGGACAGGGAGGATACCAGCCCCAGCATTTT.

The chain is built from TRBV3-1 (or the pseudogene TRBV3-2) and TRBJ2-7; the D call may be TRBD1 or TRBD2 (5 bases each). Germline values: CDR1 LGHDT, CDR2 YNNKEL (reference sequence). The CDR3 runs 11 residues. Trimming pared 2 bases from V and 9 bases from J, leaving 8 bases between. This CDR3 is CASSQSGRQYF. The CDR3 nucleotides read TGTGCCAGCAGCCAATCGGGGCGGCAGTACTTC.

This chain uses TRBV11-2 with TRBJ2-3; TRBD2 matches 12 bases. The CDR3 is made up of 18 amino acids. J was trimmed by 1 base and V by 1 base; bases with no gene match: 6. CDR1 is SGHAT, CDR2 FQNNGV, per germline. The CDR3 DNA sequence: TGTGCCAGCAGCTTAGGTACCACTAGCGGGGGGCGCACAGATACGCAGTATTTT. This codes for CASSLGTTSGGRTDTQYF.

The J gene is TRBJ2-7, the V gene TRBV24-1; 8 bases line up with TRBD1. V dropped 2 bases and J dropped 5; count of bases not matched to a gene: 10. Germline V gene data show CDR1 as KGHDR and CDR2 as SFDVKD. The length of the CDR3 is 16 residues. In nucleotides, the CDR3 is TGTGCCACCAGTGATTACGGACAGGGTAGCCCCCACGAGCAGTACTTC. This codes for CATSDYGQGSPHEQYF.